This entry lists 25 T cell receptor beta chains sequenced from one sample in a study of blood T cells in healthy people across ages. A sample-barcoded 5' primer and a J-beta primer mix were used in a second PCR of roughly 7 to 12 cycles. TCRdb reprocessed the 5' RACE reads with MiXCR, giving one entry per CDR3 protein. The sample holds approximately 1.5 million distinct CDR3 sequences, under 55% seen once. Material for sequencing was blood. The source is a woman between 18 and 30 years old in good health.

For this clonotype: With a much larger clone just one base away, this may be a read error. The chain is built from TRBV6-1 and TRBJ2-1; possibly TRBD2 for D (7 bases). The germline V and J ends were trimmed by 7 bases and 8 bases, with 18 bases remaining between them. Germline V gives CDR1 MNHNS, CDR2 SASEGT. The CDR3 contains 14 residues. CDR3 DNA sequence: TGTGCCAGCACCTTAGGACTAGGGGGGGATGAGCAGTTCTTC. Amino acid sequence: CASTLGLGGDEQFF.

V usage is TRBV29-1 and J usage is TRBJ2-7, with 12 bases that match TRBD2. The trim removed 4 bases at V and 4 bases at J, leaving 11 bases unmatched. The CDR3 is 16 amino acids. Germline CDR1 is SQVTM and CDR2 is ANQGSEA. Here the CDR3 reads CSVGGLAGSSWYEQYF. The CDR3, as DNA: TGCAGCGTTGGCGGACTAGCGGGGAGTAGTTGGTACGAGCAGTACTTC.

The V and J genes are TRBV5-1 and TRBJ2-1, with TRBD2 matching over 9 bases. The DNA end favors TRBJ2-7, so the J call may be wrong. The CDR3 spans 18 residues. Germline loops: CDR1 SGHRS, CDR2 YFSETQ. CDR3 nucleotide sequence: TGCGCCAGCAGCTTGGTGGTAGCGGGAGACTTCTCCTACAATGAGCAGTACTTC. Its protein product is CASSLVVAGDFSYNEQYF.

Many counts were recorded for this clonotype. The CDR3 sequence: CASSLSGELFF. For the CDR3, the DNA is TGTGCCAGCAGCTTATCCGGGGAGCTGTTTTTT. The chain joins TRBV7-9 to TRBJ2-2, with no clear D. The CDR3 has 11 amino acids. From germline, CDR1 is SEHNR and CDR2 FQNEAQ (reference sequence). V was trimmed by 2 bases and J by 6 bases, leaving 1 base between them.

The J gene is TRBJ2-1, the V gene TRBV5-1; D perhaps matches TRBD2 (7 bases). The CDR3 spans 13 residues. Trimming removed 3 bases at V and 8 bases at J, with 12 bases between. Per germline, CDR1 SGHRS and CDR2 YFSETQ. The CDR3 region is CASSSGGRDEQFF. CDR3 DNA: TGCGCCAGCAGCTCGGGGGGCAGGGATGAGCAGTTCTTC.

V usage is TRBV4-1 and J usage is TRBJ1-2, with a weak D call TRBD1 (6 bases). V shed 0 bases and J shed 4 bases, with 15 bases lying between them. CDR3 length equals 16 residues. Germline assignment: CDR1 MGHRA and CDR2 YSYEKL. CDR3 amino acids: CASSQDLRGNGYGYTF. The CDR3 DNA reads TGCGCCAGCAGCCAAGATCTAAGGGGGAACGGCTATGGCTACACCTTC.

The chain joins TRBV12-3 or TRBV12-4 to TRBJ2-3; D assignment may be TRBD1 or TRBD2 (5 bases each). The length of the CDR3 is 14 residues. The V gene lost 5 bases and the J gene lost 6 bases, with 15 bases spanning the gap. The CDR3 DNA follows: TGTGCCAGCAGTGTATTAGAGGGGCCCGATACGCAGTATTTT. It codes for CASSVLEGPDTQYF.

The CDR3 coding sequence is TGTGCCAGCAGATTTGAGGGGGGCACAGATACGCAGTATTTT. Protein sequence: CASRFEGGTDTQYF. This chain uses TRBV12-3 or TRBV12-4 with TRBJ2-3, with D perhaps matching TRBD1 (6 bases). Trimming removed 6 bases from V and 1 base from J, with 11 bases in between. CDR3 length: 14 residues.

The CDR3 coding sequence is TGTGCCAGCAGCGTAAGTGGTGCAGGGAGTTCCTACGAGCAGTACTTC. This gives the protein CASSVSGAGSSYEQYF. The chain combines TRBV9 with TRBJ2-7; the D call may be TRBD1 or TRBD2 (5 bases each). From germline, CDR1 is SGDLS and CDR2 YYNGEE. This CDR3 contains 16 residues. The V end lost 1 base, the J end lost 1 base, and 15 bases lay between the germline ends.

In this sample, this clonotype turned up once. The chain employs TRBV30 and TRBJ2-1; D gene uncertain. The germline V gene encodes CDR1 GTSNPN and CDR2 SVGIG (reference sequence). Trimming took off 5 bases at V and 9 bases at J, with 17 bases between the two ends. This CDR3 has 13 amino acids. The CDR3 spells CAWAMAARFEQFF. The CDR3 region has the DNA TGTGCCTGGGCCATGGCCGCTCGGTTTGAGCAGTTCTTC.

This clonotype was recorded a few times. This chain connects TRBV30 to TRBJ1-2, with TRBD1 identical over 7 bases. The J segment lost 6 bases and the V segment lost 1 base, leaving 5 bases of the junction unmatched. The CDR3 loop spans 13 amino acids. From germline, CDR1 is GTSNPN and CDR2 SVGIG (reference sequence). Here the CDR3 reads CAWSGRTGDGYTF. Written as DNA, the CDR3 is TGTGCCTGGAGTGGCAGGACAGGCGATGGCTACACCTTC.

CDR3 DNA sequence: TGTGCCAGCAGATCAACAACTTTGAGCTCCTACAATGAGCAGTTCTTC. Translation: CASRSTTLSSYNEQFF. This chain connects TRBV6-2 or TRBV6-3 to TRBJ2-1, with D unresolved. Germline loops: CDR1 MNHEY, CDR2 SVGEGT. CDR3 length: 16 amino acids. The V gene lost 6 bases and the J gene lost 0 bases, with 15 bases spanning the gap.

In this sample, this clonotype turned up a few times. The chain carries TRBV28 and TRBJ2-5; 9 bases align to TRBD2. With the DNA end fitting TRBJ2-7 better, the J assignment may be wrong. Germline values: CDR1 MDHEN, CDR2 SYDVKM. This CDR3 contains 14 residues. The CDR3 is CASTIAGVGYEQYF. In DNA, the CDR3 is TGTGCCAGCACCATAGCGGGAGTGGGCTACGAGCAGTACTTC.

This clonotype was counted many times. J is TRBJ2-7 and V is TRBV4-3; 10 bases line up with TRBD1. CDR1 and CDR2 (germline): LGHNA, YSLEER. Trimming at V came to 3 bases and at J to 3 bases, leaving 2 bases not matched to a gene. The CDR3 loop spans 14 amino acids. CDR3 nucleotide sequence: TGCGCCAGCAGCCAGTGGACAGGGGGCTACGAGCAGTACTTC. Protein product: CASSQWTGGYEQYF.

The V gene is TRBV10-3, the J gene TRBJ1-5; D uncertain. The CDR3 contains 14 residues. V gave up 4 bases and J gave up 0 bases, with 7 bases separating them. Germline V gives CDR1 ENHRY, CDR2 SYGVKD. CDR3 nucleotides: TGTGCCATCAGTGTGGCGGATAGCAATCAGCCCCAGCATTTT. It specifies CAISVADSNQPQHF.

This chain joins TRBV28 and TRBJ2-7; 8 bases align to TRBD2. Losses at the gene ends were 5 bases for V and 4 bases for J; bases not matched to a gene: 7. From germline, CDR1 is MDHEN and CDR2 SYDVKM. CDR3 length equals 14 residues. The CDR3 DNA follows: TGTGCCAGCAGTAGCGGGACTAGGACGTACGAGCAGTACTTC. It specifies CASSSGTRTYEQYF.

This clonotype was picked up a small number of times. The chain is built from TRBV12-3 or TRBV12-4 and TRBJ2-1, with 10 bases matching TRBD2. This CDR3 region has 15 residues. V shed 6 bases and J 6 bases; nucleotides not matched to a gene: 8. This chain's CDR3 is CASSPLSGRINEQFF. CDR3 bases: TGTGCCAGCAGCCCCCTTAGCGGGAGGATCAATGAGCAGTTCTTC.

V is TRBV4-1 and J is TRBJ2-5; TRBD2 aligns across 9 bases. The CDR3 loop spans 17 amino acids. Germline V gene lookup returns CDR1 MGHRA and CDR2 YSYEKL. V gave up 1 base and J gave up 2 bases; unmatched junction bases: 8. The CDR3 here is CASSQGLPSGDQETQYF. The CDR3 coding sequence is TGCGCCAGCAGCCAAGGTCTGCCTAGCGGGGATCAAGAGACCCAGTACTTC.

This clonotype was recorded a few times. The rearrangement joins TRBV5-6 to TRBJ2-1; 8 nucleotides align to TRBD2. Looked up from germline, CDR1 is SGHDT and CDR2 is YYEEEE. V was clipped by 0 bases and J by 9 bases; unmatched bases: 11. The CDR3 is 16 residues long. The CDR3 sequence: CASSLVGREGLGEQFF. The CDR3 DNA follows: TGTGCCAGCAGCTTGGTCGGTCGGGAGGGCCTAGGTGAGCAGTTCTTC.

The chain is built from TRBV4-1 and TRBJ1-6, with TRBD1 identical over 8 bases. CDR3 size: 17 residues. V dropped 3 bases and J dropped 8; count of bases not matched to a gene: 12. Looked up from germline, CDR1 is MGHRA and CDR2 is YSYEKL. This CDR3 reads CASSHRRGPLLYSPLHF. The CDR3 nucleotides are TGCGCCAGCAGCCACCGCAGGGGGCCCTTATTGTATTCACCCCTCCACTTT.

This clonotype was detected only a few times. The chain has TRBV20-1 and TRBJ1-5; 9 nucleotides match TRBD1. Germline CDR1 reads DFQATT; CDR2 reads SNEGSKA (reference sequence). Germline trimming cut 0 bases from V and 0 bases from J; bases unmatched to any gene: 9. The length of the CDR3 is 18 residues. CDR3 in DNA: TGCAGTGCTAGAGATGTTGGGACAGGGCTATATAGCAATCAGCCCCAGCATTTT. This codes for CSARDVGTGLYSNQPQHF.

The CDR3 nucleotides read TGCAGCGTTGTAAGATGGGACAGTTCTATACACATTCAGTACTTC. It yields the protein CSVVRWDSSIHIQYF. The rearrangement links TRBV29-1 to TRBJ2-4; 7 bases map to TRBD1. Losses at the gene ends were 4 bases for V and 8 bases for J; bases not matched to a gene: 14. This CDR3 has 15 amino acids. Germline CDR1 is SQVTM and CDR2 is ANQGSEA.

The chain employs TRBV6-6 and TRBJ1-2; D gene uncertain. The CDR3 runs 15 residues. Germline CDR1 and CDR2: MNHNY and SVGAGI (reference sequence). V lost 5 bases to trimming and J lost 3 bases, with 16 bases between them. CDR3 region: CASSPALGADYGYTF. As DNA, the CDR3 is TGTGCCAGCAGTCCGGCCCTGGGCGCAGACTATGGCTACACCTTC.

This clonotype was observed a handful of times. The J gene is TRBJ2-3, the V gene TRBV5-1; maybe TRBD1 (6 bases). V lost 7 bases and J lost 0, with 15 bases in between. From germline, CDR1 is SGHRS and CDR2 YFSETQ. This CDR3 contains 15 residues. CDR3 sequence (DNA): TGCGCCAGCGGGATACAGGGACCTAGCACAGATACGCAGTATTTT. It translates to CASGIQGPSTDTQYF. The full variable domain, in which reference TRBV5-1 and TRBJ2-3 provide the parts outside the CDR3, is KAGVTQTPRYLIKTRGQQVTLSCSPISGHRSVSWYQQTPGQGLQFLFEYFSETQRNKGNFPGRFSGRQFSNSRSEMNVSTLELGDSALYLCASGIQGPSTDTQYFGPGTRLTVL.

In this sample, this clonotype turned up many times. The V and J genes are TRBV4-3 and TRBJ2-1; D is perhaps TRBD2 (6 bases). The germline gives CDR1 LGHNA, CDR2 YSLEER. V was pared by 0 bases and J by 1 base, with 10 bases between. The CDR3 length is 16 residues. CDR3 residues: CASSQDRGLSYNEQFF. CDR3 DNA: TGCGCCAGCAGCCAAGATAGGGGACTTTCCTACAATGAGCAGTTCTTC.